This T cell receptor (beta chain) was observed in a study of T cell responses to AZD1222 COVID-19 vaccine. Points from the study as a whole: Unmutated variant regions are reportedly targeted by nearly half of spike-specific TCRs.

Clones were read by immunoSEQ multiplex PCR, and TCRdb kept only the in-frame ones, dropping some. The sample shows approximately 200,000 clones, around nine tenths of them seen only once. Notes on this clone: Its matching antigen is unknown.

Trimming cost V 4 bases and J 5 bases, with 9 bases left between them. Germline V gene lookup returns CDR1 SGHRS and CDR2 YFSETQ. The CDR3 has 13 residues. This specimen was peripheral blood, taken on day 0 of AZD1222 vaccination. The source is an adult in good health. The chain is built from TRBV5-1 and TRBJ2-2; no definite D call. The CDR3 bases are TGCGCCAGCAGCCCTGCCCTGACCGGGGAGCTGTTTTTT. This sequence encodes CASSPALTGELFF.